Each of the 12 T cell receptor beta chains below was sequenced from the same sample in a study of identifying expanded T cells in peripheral blood. Produced via immunoSEQ multiplex PCR; TCRdb's table is partial and in-frame only. The sample yields about 100,000 clones, about 87% seen once. Sequences were obtained from blood. All receptors come from a person aged 18 to 69 in good health.

The chain couples TRBV5-1 to TRBJ2-3; 8 positions agree with TRBD2. CDR1 is SGHRS, CDR2 YFSETQ, per germline. CDR3 length: 16 residues. J gave up 5 bases and V 0 bases, and 8 bases lay outside the gene matches. CDR3 sequence: CASSLDRAGAGDTQYF. CDR3 nucleotides: TGCGCCAGCAGCTTGGACCGAGCGGGAGCGGGAGATACGCAGTATTTT.

The rearrangement links TRBV5-1 to TRBJ1-4; D is perhaps TRBD1 (5 bases). The CDR3 extends over 14 amino acids. Germline lookup yields CDR1 SGHRS and CDR2 YFSETQ. V lost 4 bases and J lost 5, with 12 bases in between. The DNA of the CDR3 is TGCGCCAGCAGCGGGACGGCCGCAAATGAAAAACTGTTTTTT. Translated, it gives CASSGTAANEKLFF. The variable domain in full, with the rest retrieved from reference TRBV5-1 and TRBJ1-4, is KAGVTQTPRYLIKTRGQQVTLSCSPISGHRSVSWYQQTPGQGLQFLFEYFSETQRNKGNFPGRFSGRQFSNSRSEMNVSTLELGDSALYLCASSGTAANEKLFFGSGTQLSVL.

The chain employs TRBV5-1 and TRBJ1-3; tentatively, D is TRBD1 (5 bases). Trimming shortened V by 0 bases and J by 4 bases, and 11 bases separated the two germline ends. Germline values: CDR1 SGHRS, CDR2 YFSETQ. CDR3 length equals 15 residues. The CDR3 here is CASSLVGTHGNTIYF. The CDR3 coding sequence is TGCGCCAGCAGCTTGGTGGGGACGCACGGAAACACCATATATTTT.

This sequence joins TRBV6-5 and TRBJ1-5; D call uncertain. CDR1 and CDR2 (germline): MNHEY, SVGAGI. The CDR3 is 13 amino acids. V shed 3 bases and J shed 7 bases, with 10 bases lying between them. CDR3 region: CASSYSAEQPQHF. The CDR3 DNA reads as TGTGCCAGCAGTTATTCGGCGGAACAGCCCCAGCATTTT.

The chain combines TRBV6-5 with TRBJ2-7, with D possibly TRBD2 on 6 matching bases. The V gene lost 6 bases and the J gene lost 4 bases, with 13 bases spanning the gap. From germline, CDR1 is MNHEY and CDR2 SVGAGI. The CDR3 covers 13 residues. CDR3 nucleotides: TGTGCCAGCAGCCTCCTCCGGGGGTACGAGCAGTACTTC. Translated: CASSLLRGYEQYF.

The chain recombines TRBV5-1 with TRBJ1-5, with 8 bases that match TRBD1. In germline, CDR1 is SGHRS, CDR2 YFSETQ. The CDR3 loop spans 15 amino acids. The V segment lost 5 bases and the J segment 2 bases; nucleotides outside the gene matches: 6. The CDR3 spells CASRIGQGRNQPQHF. The CDR3 region has the DNA TGCGCCAGCAGGATAGGACAGGGCCGCAATCAGCCCCAGCATTTT.

The chain is built from TRBV9 and TRBJ2-1; 7 bases are a match to TRBD1. The CDR3 runs to 14 residues. Germline V gives CDR1 SGDLS, CDR2 YYNGEE. J lost 3 bases, V lost 4 bases, and 4 bases had no gene match. The CDR3 here is CASSTGDNYNEQFF. The CDR3 nucleotides read TGTGCCAGCAGCACAGGGGACAACTACAATGAGCAGTTCTTC.

The chain employs TRBV6-5 and TRBJ2-7, with D possibly matching TRBD1 (5 bases). V was shortened by 8 bases and J by 3 bases, with 11 bases between the two germline ends. The CDR3 consists of 12 residues. Germline CDR1 reads MNHEY; CDR2 reads SVGAGI. The CDR3 region has the DNA TGTGCCAGCGGCAGTGACAGCTACGAGCAGTACTTC. It yields the protein CASGSDSYEQYF.

The chain links TRBV19 to TRBJ2-3, with 13 bases that match TRBD2. With V trimmed by 5 bases and J by 2 bases, 4 bases remained unmatched. The CDR3 has 16 amino acids. The germline V gene encodes CDR1 LNHDA and CDR2 SQIVND (reference sequence). The CDR3 nucleotides read TGTGCCAGTAGTTTTACTAGCGGGAGGGACACAGATACGCAGTATTTT. It specifies CASSFTSGRDTDTQYF.

The chain recombines TRBV19 with TRBJ1-5, with D perhaps TRBD1 (6 bases). CDR3 length: 16 residues. V was cut by 3 bases and J by 1 base, with 13 bases left in between. In germline, CDR1 is LNHDA, CDR2 SQIVND (reference sequence). Here the CDR3 DNA reads TGTGCCAGTAGTATCGGGGGGCTGGGGAGCAATCAGCCCCAGCATTTT. This gives the protein CASSIGGLGSNQPQHF.

The chain is built from TRBV18 and TRBJ1-1; D unresolved. Germline CDR1 and CDR2: KGHSH and LQKENI. CDR3 length equals 12 residues. The germline V and J ends were trimmed by 6 bases and 6 bases, with 11 bases remaining between them. The CDR3 sequence is CASSAGEAEAFF. As DNA, the CDR3 is TGTGCCAGCTCGGCTGGGGAAGCTGAAGCTTTCTTT.

V is TRBV6-1 and J is TRBJ1-1, with D maybe TRBD1 (6 bases). Trimming left V 8 bases short and J 1 base short, with 11 bases between. The CDR3 loop spans 13 amino acids. CDR1 MNHNS and CDR2 SASEGT come from the germline V gene. The CDR3 here is CASEVRGNTEAFF. Written as DNA, the CDR3 is TGTGCCAGCGAGGTCAGGGGGAACACTGAAGCTTTCTTT.